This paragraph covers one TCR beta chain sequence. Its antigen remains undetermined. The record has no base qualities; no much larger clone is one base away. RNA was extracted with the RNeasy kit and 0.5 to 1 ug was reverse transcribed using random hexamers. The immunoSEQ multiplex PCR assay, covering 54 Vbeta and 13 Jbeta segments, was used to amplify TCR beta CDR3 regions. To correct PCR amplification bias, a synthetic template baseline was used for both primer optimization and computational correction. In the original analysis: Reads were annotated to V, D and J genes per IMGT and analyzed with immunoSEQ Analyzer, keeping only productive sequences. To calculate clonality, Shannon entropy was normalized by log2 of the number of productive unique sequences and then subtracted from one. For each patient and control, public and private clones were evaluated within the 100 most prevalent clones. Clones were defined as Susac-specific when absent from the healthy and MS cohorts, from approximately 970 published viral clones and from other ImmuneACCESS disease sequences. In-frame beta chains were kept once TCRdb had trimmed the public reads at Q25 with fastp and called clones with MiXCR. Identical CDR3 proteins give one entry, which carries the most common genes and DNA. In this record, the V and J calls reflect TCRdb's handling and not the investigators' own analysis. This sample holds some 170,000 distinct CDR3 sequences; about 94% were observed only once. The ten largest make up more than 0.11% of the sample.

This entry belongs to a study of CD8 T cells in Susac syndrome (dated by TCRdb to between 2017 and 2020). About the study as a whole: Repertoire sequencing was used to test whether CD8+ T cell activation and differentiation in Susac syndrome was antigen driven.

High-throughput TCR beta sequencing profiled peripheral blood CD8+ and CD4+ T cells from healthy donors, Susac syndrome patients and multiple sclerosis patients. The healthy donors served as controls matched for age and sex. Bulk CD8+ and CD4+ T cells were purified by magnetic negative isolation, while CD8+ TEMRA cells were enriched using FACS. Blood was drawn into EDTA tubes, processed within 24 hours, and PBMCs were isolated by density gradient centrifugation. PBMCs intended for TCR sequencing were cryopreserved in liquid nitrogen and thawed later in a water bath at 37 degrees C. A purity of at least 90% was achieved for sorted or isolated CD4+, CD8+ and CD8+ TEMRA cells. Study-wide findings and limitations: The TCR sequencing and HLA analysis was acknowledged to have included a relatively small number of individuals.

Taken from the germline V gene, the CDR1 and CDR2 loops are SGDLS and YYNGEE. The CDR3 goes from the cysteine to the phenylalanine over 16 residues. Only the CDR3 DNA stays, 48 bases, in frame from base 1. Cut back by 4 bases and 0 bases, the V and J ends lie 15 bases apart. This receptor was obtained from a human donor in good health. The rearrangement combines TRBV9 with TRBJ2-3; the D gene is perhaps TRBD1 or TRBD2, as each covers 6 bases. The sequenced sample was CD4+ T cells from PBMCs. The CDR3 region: CASSLRWGASTDTQYF. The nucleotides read TGTGCCAGCAGCCTACGGTGGGGGGCTAGCACAGATACGCAGTATTTT. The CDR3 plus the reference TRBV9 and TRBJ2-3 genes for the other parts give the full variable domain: DSGVTQTPKHLITATGQRVTLRCSPRSGDLSVYWYQQSLDQGLQFLIQYYNGEERAKGNILERFSAQQFPDLHSELNLSSLELGDSALYFCASSLRWGASTDTQYFGPGTRLTVL.